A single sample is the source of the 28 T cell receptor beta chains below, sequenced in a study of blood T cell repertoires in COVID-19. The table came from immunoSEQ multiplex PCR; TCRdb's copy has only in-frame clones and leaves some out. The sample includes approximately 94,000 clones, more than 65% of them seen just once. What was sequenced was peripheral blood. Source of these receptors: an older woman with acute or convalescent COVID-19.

The CDR3 reads CASSPSGGPRRGRAFF. The CDR3 coding sequence is TGTGCCAGCTCACCCTCCGGGGGGCCGCGAAGGGGTCGAGCTTTCTTT. V usage is TRBV18 and J usage is TRBJ1-1; a weak D match, TRBD1 (6 bases). This CDR3 has 16 amino acids. Trimming pared 3 bases from V and 10 bases from J, leaving 24 bases between. CDR1 is KGHSH and CDR2 is LQKENI in the germline V gene.

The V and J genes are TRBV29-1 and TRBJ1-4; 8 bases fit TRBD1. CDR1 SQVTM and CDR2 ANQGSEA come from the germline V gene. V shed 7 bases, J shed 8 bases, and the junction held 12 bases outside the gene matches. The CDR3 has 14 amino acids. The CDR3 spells CSAVLGQGGEKLFF. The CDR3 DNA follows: TGCAGCGCCGTTTTAGGACAGGGCGGAGAAAAACTGTTTTTT.

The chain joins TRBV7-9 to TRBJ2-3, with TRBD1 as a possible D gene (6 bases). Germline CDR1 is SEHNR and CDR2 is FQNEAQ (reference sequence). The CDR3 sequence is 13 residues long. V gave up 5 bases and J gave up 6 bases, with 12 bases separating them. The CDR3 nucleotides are TGTGCCAGCAGCCTATGGACAGCCGATACGCAGTATTTT. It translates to CASSLWTADTQYF.

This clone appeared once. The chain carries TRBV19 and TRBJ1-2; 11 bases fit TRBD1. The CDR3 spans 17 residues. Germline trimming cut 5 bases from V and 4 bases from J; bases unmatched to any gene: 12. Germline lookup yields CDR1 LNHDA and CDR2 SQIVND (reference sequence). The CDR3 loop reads CASSSDRDRGILYGYTF. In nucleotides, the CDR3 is TGTGCCAGTAGTTCCGACCGGGACAGGGGGATTCTCTATGGCTACACCTTC.

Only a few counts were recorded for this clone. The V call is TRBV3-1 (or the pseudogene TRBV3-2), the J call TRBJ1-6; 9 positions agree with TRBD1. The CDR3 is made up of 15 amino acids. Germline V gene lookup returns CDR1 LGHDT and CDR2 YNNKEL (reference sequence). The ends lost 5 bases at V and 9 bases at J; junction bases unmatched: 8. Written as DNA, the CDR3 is TGTGCCAGCAGCTCCGGACAGGGGAAATTTTCACCCCTCCACTTT. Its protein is CASSSGQGKFSPLHF.

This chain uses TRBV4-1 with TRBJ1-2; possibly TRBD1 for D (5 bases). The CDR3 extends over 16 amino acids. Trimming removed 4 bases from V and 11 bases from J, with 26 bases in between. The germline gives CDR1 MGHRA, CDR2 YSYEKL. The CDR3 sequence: CASSLLEGGGTRGYTF. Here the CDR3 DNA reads TGCGCCAGCAGCCTCCTTGAGGGCGGGGGAACGCGAGGGTACACCTTC.

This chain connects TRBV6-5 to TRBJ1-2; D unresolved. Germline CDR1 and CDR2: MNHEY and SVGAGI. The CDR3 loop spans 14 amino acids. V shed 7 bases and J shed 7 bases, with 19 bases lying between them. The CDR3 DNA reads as TGTGCCAGCAACAACGGAGACCGACGCGGTGGCTACACCTTC. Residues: CASNNGDRRGGYTF.

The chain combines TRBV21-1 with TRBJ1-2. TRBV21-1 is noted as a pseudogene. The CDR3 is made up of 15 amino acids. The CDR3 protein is CASSNGSAQTPSYTF. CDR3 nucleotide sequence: TGTGCCAGCAGCAACGGGTCAGCCCAAACCCCGAGCTACACCTTC.

The CDR3: CALGAAGNGGYTF. The CDR3 DNA sequence: TGTGCGCTGGGCGCGGCAGGGAATGGTGGCTACACCTTC. This chain joins TRBV30 and TRBJ1-2; TRBD1 might be the D (5 bases). Germline loops: CDR1 GTSNPN, CDR2 SVGIG (reference sequence). The CDR3 has 13 amino acids.

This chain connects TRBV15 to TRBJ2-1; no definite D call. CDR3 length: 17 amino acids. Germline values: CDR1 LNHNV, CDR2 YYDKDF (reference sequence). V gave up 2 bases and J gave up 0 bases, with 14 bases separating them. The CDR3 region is CATSRTISGGSYNEQFF. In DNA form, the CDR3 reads TGTGCCACCAGCAGAACTATCAGTGGCGGCTCCTACAATGAGCAGTTCTTC.

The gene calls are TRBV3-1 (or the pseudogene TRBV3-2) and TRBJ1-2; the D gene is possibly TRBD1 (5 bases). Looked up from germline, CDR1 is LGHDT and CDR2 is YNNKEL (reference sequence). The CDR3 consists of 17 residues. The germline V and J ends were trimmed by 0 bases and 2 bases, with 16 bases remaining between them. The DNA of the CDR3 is TGTGCCAGCAGCCAAGATAGGGGTGGCCAGACAAACTATGGCTACACCTTC. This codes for CASSQDRGGQTNYGYTF.

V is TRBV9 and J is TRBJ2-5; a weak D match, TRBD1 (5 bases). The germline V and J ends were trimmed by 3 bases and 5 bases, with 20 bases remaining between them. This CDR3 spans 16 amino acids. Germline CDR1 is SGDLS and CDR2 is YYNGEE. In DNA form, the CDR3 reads TGTGCCAGCAGCGGGGGCCTAGGGGCCGGGCAGGAGACCCAGTACTTC. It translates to CASSGGLGAGQETQYF.

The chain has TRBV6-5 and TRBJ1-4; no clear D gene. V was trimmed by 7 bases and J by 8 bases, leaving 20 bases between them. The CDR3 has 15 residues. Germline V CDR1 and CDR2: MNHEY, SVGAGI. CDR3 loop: CASTSHGEGREKLFF. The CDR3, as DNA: TGTGCCAGCACCTCCCACGGAGAGGGAAGAGAAAAACTGTTTTTT.

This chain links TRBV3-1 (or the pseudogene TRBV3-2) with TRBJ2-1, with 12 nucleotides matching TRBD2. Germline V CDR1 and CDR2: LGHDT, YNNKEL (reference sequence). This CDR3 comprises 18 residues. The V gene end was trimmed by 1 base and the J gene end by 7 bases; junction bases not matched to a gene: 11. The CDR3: CASSQVLASGGAGNEQFF. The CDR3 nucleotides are TGTGCCAGCAGCCAAGTTTTGGCTAGCGGGGGGGCGGGGAATGAGCAGTTCTTC.

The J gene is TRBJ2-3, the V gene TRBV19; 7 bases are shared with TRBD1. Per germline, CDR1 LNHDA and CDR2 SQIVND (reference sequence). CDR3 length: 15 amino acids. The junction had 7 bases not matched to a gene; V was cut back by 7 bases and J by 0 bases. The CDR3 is CASMDRLTSTDTQYF. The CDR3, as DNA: TGTGCCAGTATGGACAGGCTTACTAGCACAGATACGCAGTATTTT.

Here the CDR3 reads CASALGGTSTDTQYF. The CDR3 nucleotides are TGTGCCAGTGCCTTGGGCGGGACTAGCACAGATACGCAGTATTTT. The rearrangement uses TRBV19 and TRBJ2-3, with D possibly matching TRBD2 (6 bases). Germline CDR1 is LNHDA and CDR2 is SQIVND (reference sequence). Deletions cut 8 bases from V and 0 bases from J, with 15 bases between. The CDR3 is 15 residues long.

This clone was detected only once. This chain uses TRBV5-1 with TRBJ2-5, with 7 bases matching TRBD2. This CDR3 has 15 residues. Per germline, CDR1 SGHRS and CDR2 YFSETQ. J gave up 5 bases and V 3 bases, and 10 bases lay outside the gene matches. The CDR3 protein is CASSWDLAAAETQYF. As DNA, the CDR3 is TGCGCCAGCAGCTGGGACCTAGCGGCAGCCGAGACCCAGTACTTC.

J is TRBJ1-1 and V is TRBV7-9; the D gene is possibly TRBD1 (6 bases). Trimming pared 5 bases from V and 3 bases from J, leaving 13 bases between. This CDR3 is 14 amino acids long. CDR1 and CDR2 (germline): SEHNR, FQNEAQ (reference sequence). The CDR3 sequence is CASSPEGGYTEAFF. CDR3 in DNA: TGTGCCAGCAGCCCCGAGGGGGGGTACACTGAAGCTTTCTTT. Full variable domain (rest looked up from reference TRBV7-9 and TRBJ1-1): DTGVSQNPRHKITKRGQNVTFRCDPISEHNRLYWYRQTLGQGPEFLTYFQNEAQLEKSRLLSDRFSAERPKGSFSTLEIQRTEQGDSAMYLCASSPEGGYTEAFFGQGTRLTVV.

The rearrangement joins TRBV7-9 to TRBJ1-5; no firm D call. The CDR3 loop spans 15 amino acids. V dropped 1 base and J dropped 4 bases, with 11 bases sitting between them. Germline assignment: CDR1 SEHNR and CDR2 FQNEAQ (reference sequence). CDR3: CASSLGSSENQPQHF. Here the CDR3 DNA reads TGTGCCAGCAGCTTAGGATCATCAGAAAATCAGCCCCAGCATTTT.

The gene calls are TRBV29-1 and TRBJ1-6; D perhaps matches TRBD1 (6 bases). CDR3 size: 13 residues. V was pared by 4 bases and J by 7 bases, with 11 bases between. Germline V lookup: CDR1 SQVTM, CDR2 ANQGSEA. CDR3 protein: CSVAVGGNSPLHF. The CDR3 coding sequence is TGCAGCGTTGCCGTAGGGGGAAATTCACCCCTCCACTTT.

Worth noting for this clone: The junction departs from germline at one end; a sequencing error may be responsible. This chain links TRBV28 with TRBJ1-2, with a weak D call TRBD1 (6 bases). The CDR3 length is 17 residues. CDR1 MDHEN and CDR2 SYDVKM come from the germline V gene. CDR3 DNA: TGTGCCACCAGTAAAACTTTGGGGGACATAAACGGCTATGGCTACACCTTC. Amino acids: CATSKTLGDINGYGYTF.

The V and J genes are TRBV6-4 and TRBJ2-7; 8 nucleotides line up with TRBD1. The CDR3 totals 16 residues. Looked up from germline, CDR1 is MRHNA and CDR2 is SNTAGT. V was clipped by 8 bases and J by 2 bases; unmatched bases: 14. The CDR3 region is CASAPPRGQVPYEQYF. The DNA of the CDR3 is TGTGCCAGCGCGCCACCCAGGGGGCAGGTCCCCTACGAGCAGTACTTC.

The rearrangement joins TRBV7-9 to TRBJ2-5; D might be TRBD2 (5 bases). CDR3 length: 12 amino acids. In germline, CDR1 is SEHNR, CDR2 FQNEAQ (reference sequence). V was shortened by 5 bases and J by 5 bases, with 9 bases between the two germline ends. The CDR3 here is CASSQAGETQYF. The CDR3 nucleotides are TGTGCCAGCAGCCAGGCGGGCGAGACCCAGTACTTC.

CDR3 region: CASSLGWSTMNEQYF. CDR3 bases: TGTGCCAGCAGCTTAGGCTGGTCAACAATGAACGAGCAGTACTTC. The chain is built from TRBV7-9 and TRBJ2-7; D uncertain. This CDR3 contains 15 residues. V was clipped by 1 base and J by 5 bases, with 15 bases between them. Germline CDR1 is SEHNR and CDR2 is FQNEAQ (reference sequence).

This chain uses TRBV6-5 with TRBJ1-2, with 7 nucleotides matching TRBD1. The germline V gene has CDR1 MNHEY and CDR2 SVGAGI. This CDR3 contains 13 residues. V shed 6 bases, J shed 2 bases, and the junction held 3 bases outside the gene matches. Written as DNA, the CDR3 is TGTGCCAGCAGCCAGGGACAGAACTATGGCTACACCTTC. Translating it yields CASSQGQNYGYTF.

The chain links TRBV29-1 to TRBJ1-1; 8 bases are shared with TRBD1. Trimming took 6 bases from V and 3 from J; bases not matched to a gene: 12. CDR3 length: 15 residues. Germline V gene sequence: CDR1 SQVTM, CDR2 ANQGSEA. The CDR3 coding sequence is TGCAGCGTCCTTCCTGGACAGGGAGGGGACACTGAAGCTTTCTTT. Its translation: CSVLPGQGGDTEAFF.

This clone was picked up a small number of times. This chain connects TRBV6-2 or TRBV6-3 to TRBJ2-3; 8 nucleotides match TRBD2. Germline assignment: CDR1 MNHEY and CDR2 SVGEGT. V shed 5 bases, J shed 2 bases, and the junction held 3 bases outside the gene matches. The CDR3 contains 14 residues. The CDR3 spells CASSVAGSTDTQYF. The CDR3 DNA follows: TGTGCCAGCAGTGTAGCGGGGTCCACAGATACGCAGTATTTT.

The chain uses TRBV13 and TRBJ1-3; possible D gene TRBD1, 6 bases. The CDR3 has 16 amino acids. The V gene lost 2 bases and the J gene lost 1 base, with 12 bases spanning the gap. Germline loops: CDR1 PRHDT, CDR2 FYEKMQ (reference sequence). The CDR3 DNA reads TGTGCCAGCAGCTTACGACAGGCCTTTTCTGGAAACACCATATATTTT. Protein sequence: CASSLRQAFSGNTIYF.